The 3 T cell receptor beta chains reported below all come from one sample, sequenced in a study of blood T cell repertoires in COVID-19. Method: immunoSEQ multiplex PCR; TCRdb's copy keeps in-frame clones and lacks some. This table has approximately 280,000 clones, 89% appearing once. The sequenced sample consisted of peripheral blood. These receptors were collected from a man between 50 and 59 years old with acute or convalescent COVID-19.

The chain has TRBV4-1 and TRBJ2-1, with D perhaps matching TRBD2 (6 bases). The CDR3 length is 15 residues. Trimming removed 3 bases at V and 9 bases at J, with 18 bases between. Germline assignment: CDR1 MGHRA and CDR2 YSYEKL. The CDR3 DNA sequence: TGCGCCAGCAGCCAGCCCGGCCGGGGGTTAGCTGAGCAGTTCTTC. Its translation: CASSQPGRGLAEQFF.

CDR3: CASSPSGGTYEQYF. In DNA, the CDR3 is TGTGCCAGCAGCCCCAGCGGGGGGACTTACGAGCAGTACTTC. The chain uses TRBV7-9 and TRBJ2-7; TRBD2 agrees at 9 bases. The length of the CDR3 is 14 residues. Germline CDR1 is SEHNR and CDR2 is FQNEAQ (reference sequence). V was clipped by 5 bases and J by 4 bases; unmatched bases: 6.

This clone was seen a few times. The rearrangement uses TRBV29-1 and TRBJ1-5; TRBD1 matches 8 bases. The CDR3 is 15 amino acids. Germline V gives CDR1 SQVTM, CDR2 ANQGSEA. Unmatched junction bases numbered 11, after V lost 6 bases and J lost 4 bases. The CDR3 reads CSVSGGTGLNQPQHF. The CDR3 DNA reads as TGCAGCGTGTCCGGTGGGACAGGATTAAATCAGCCCCAGCATTTT.